This TCR beta chain appears in the sequencing data of a study of T cell responses to AZD1222 COVID-19 vaccine. Study-level findings and limits: Scientists sampled the repertoires only once the peak T cell response had passed. Nearly half of the spike-specific TCRs reportedly recognize variant regions that carry no mutations. Seropositive status at baseline applied to only 6 or 7 AZD1222 recipients. Mostly white British, mostly female donors; authors suggested clonal diversity may be underestimated.

Produced via immunoSEQ multiplex PCR; TCRdb's table is partial and in-frame only. The sample includes roughly 99,000 clones, about 85% seen only once; the top ten take over 3.5%. Trimming took 2 bases from V and 9 from J; bases not matched to a gene: 16. CDR1 is LGHDT, CDR2 YNNKEL, per germline (reference sequence). The CDR3 runs to 17 residues. Concerning this clone itself: Its target is unknown.

This TCR came from an adult in good health. The chain employs TRBV3-1 (or the pseudogene TRBV3-2) and TRBJ2-1; 7 nucleotides match TRBD2. Specimen: peripheral blood, collected on day 0 of AZD1222 vaccination. This chain's CDR3 is CASSQQFGGRTSSEQFF. The CDR3 DNA follows: TGTGCCAGCAGCCAACAGTTTGGCGGGAGAACGAGCAGTGAGCAGTTCTTC.